These 20 T cell receptor beta chains originate from one sample sequenced in a study of CD8 T cells in ankylosing spondylitis. TCRdb recomputed calls from the 5' RACE reads with MiXCR, one row per CDR3 protein. The sample shows approximately 140,000 distinct CDR3 sequences, around 42% of them seen only once. The specimen was synovial fluid, either unsorted or a sorted T cell fraction (not recorded which). Receptor source: a male donor with ankylosing spondylitis.

The chain couples TRBV11-3 to TRBJ2-1; D assignment may be TRBD1 or TRBD2 (6 bases each). The CDR3 runs 15 residues. V gave up 1 base and J gave up 9 bases, with 16 bases separating them. Germline CDR1 reads SGHNT; CDR2 reads YENEEA. The CDR3 DNA is TGTGCCAGCAGCTTAGGAGTAAGGGGGGAGAGTGAGCAGTTCTTC. This gives the protein CASSLGVRGESEQFF.

V gene TRBV7-9 combines with J gene TRBJ1-2; a weak D match, TRBD1 (5 bases). The CDR3 loop spans 12 amino acids. Germline V gives CDR1 SEHNR, CDR2 FQNEAQ (reference sequence). The V end lost 4 bases, the J end lost 9 bases, and 12 bases lay between the germline ends. The DNA of the CDR3 is TGTGCCAGCAGCTCCCGGGGCCCTCGCTACACCTTC. Its translation is CASSSRGPRYTF.

This clonotype turned up a few times. V is TRBV29-1 and J is TRBJ2-3; 11 bases are shared with TRBD2. With V trimmed by 8 bases and J by 4 bases, 14 bases remained unmatched. The CDR3 loop spans 16 amino acids. CDR1 SQVTM and CDR2 ANQGSEA come from the germline V gene. The CDR3 coding sequence is TGCAGCATCTCCGGGACTAGCGGAGGACCCCCAGATACGCAGTATTTT. As protein: CSISGTSGGPPDTQYF.

This chain connects TRBV11-2 to TRBJ2-7, with D hard to call. V was clipped by 1 base and J by 0 bases, with 10 bases between them. Per the germline V gene, CDR1 is SGHAT and CDR2 is FQNNGV. The CDR3 totals 15 residues. CDR3 region: CASSLVQAISYEQYF. In nucleotides, the CDR3 is TGTGCCAGCAGCTTAGTGCAGGCGATCTCCTACGAGCAGTACTTC.

The J gene is TRBJ2-4, the V gene TRBV28; D possibly corresponds to TRBD2 (6 bases). CDR1 is MDHEN and CDR2 is SYDVKM in the germline V gene. Trimming removed 2 bases from V and 10 bases from J, with 6 bases in between. There are 11 residues in the CDR3. The CDR3 sequence: CASSLREIQYF. CDR3 nucleotide sequence: TGTGCCAGCAGTTTACGGGAGATTCAGTACTTC.

The CDR3 sequence is CASSLFPPTNYEQYF. CDR3 nucleotides: TGTGCCAGCAGTTTATTCCCCCCGACGAACTACGAGCAGTACTTC. The rearrangement links TRBV27 to TRBJ2-7; D not resolved. The germline gives CDR1 MNHEY, CDR2 SMNVEV (reference sequence). The CDR3 has 15 residues. V gave up 1 base and J gave up 3 bases, with 13 bases separating them.

There are a few counts of this clonotype. The chain couples TRBV5-1 to TRBJ2-7; D unclear. The CDR3 extends over 14 amino acids. Germline lookup yields CDR1 SGHRS and CDR2 YFSETQ. Trimming removed 4 bases from V and 2 bases from J, with 13 bases in between. The CDR3 DNA is TGCGCCAGCAGCCCCGAGTGGGAAGCCTACGAGCAGTACTTC. Its protein product is CASSPEWEAYEQYF. The whole variable domain, filled in from reference TRBV5-1 and TRBJ2-7, reads KAGVTQTPRYLIKTRGQQVTLSCSPISGHRSVSWYQQTPGQGLQFLFEYFSETQRNKGNFPGRFSGRQFSNSRSEMNVSTLELGDSALYLCASSPEWEAYEQYFGPGTRLTVT.

This clonotype was picked up a small number of times. V gene TRBV27 combines with J gene TRBJ1-5; TRBD1 is a possible D gene (5 bases). V was shortened by 2 bases and J by 7 bases, with 12 bases between the two germline ends. Germline V CDR1 and CDR2: MNHEY, SMNVEV (reference sequence). The length of the CDR3 is 14 residues. The CDR3 DNA is TGTGCCAGCAGTTTAATCGGGGCGGGCCAGCCCCAGCATTTT. Its translation is CASSLIGAGQPQHF.

This clonotype came up a few times. The V call is TRBV12-3 or TRBV12-4, the J call TRBJ1-5; TRBD1 might be the D (5 bases). The length of the CDR3 is 14 residues. The V and J ends lost 1 base and 7 bases respectively, with 11 bases between them. CDR3 residues: CASSLEGGVQPQHF. Here the CDR3 DNA reads TGTGCCAGCAGTTTAGAAGGAGGGGTGCAGCCCCAGCATTTT.

V gene TRBV5-6 combines with J gene TRBJ2-1, with 9 bases matching TRBD1. Per the germline V gene, CDR1 is SGHDT and CDR2 is YYEEEE. V trimming: 1 base; J trimming: 6 bases; junction bases outside the gene matches: 2. The CDR3 spans 14 residues. The CDR3 DNA is TGTGCCAGCAGCTTGTGGACAGGGGCCAATGAGCAGTTCTTC. The encoded protein is CASSLWTGANEQFF. Using reference TRBV5-6 and TRBJ2-1 for the parts outside the CDR3, the full variable domain is DAGVTQSPTHLIKTRGQQVTLRCSPKSGHDTVSWYQQALGQGPQFIFQYYEEEERQRGNFPDRFSGHQFPNYSSELNVNALLLGDSALYLCASSLWTGANEQFFGPGTRLTVL.

The V call is TRBV6-1, the J call TRBJ2-7, with a tentative D call TRBD1 (8 bases). The V gene lost 3 bases and the J gene lost 2 bases, with 17 bases spanning the gap. The length of the CDR3 is 16 residues. CDR1 and CDR2 from the germline V gene are MNHNS and SASEGT. CDR3 sequence reads: CASSEWGGTGAYEQYF. CDR3 coding DNA: TGTGCCAGCAGTGAGTGGGGGGGGACAGGAGCCTACGAGCAGTACTTC.

The rearrangement joins TRBV10-3 to TRBJ2-1; no clear D. CDR3 length equals 14 residues. Germline V gene lookup returns CDR1 ENHRY and CDR2 SYGVKD. V was cut by 2 bases and J by 4 bases, with 9 bases left in between. CDR3 coding DNA: TGTGCCATCAGTGAGGCCTCCACTTACAATGAGCAGTTCTTC. This gives the protein CAISEASTYNEQFF.

This clonotype is medium-sized by share. The V call is TRBV7-6, the J call TRBJ2-3; D call uncertain. CDR1 is SGHVS and CDR2 is FNYEAQ in the germline V gene. The V end was cut by 1 base, the J end by 3 bases, with 2 bases between. The CDR3 contains 12 residues. The CDR3 DNA reads as TGTGCCAGCAGCTTAGGAACAGATACGCAGTATTTT. Its translation is CASSLGTDTQYF.

This clonotype has a handful of counts. V gene TRBV5-1 combines with J gene TRBJ1-1, with 7 nucleotides matching TRBD1. The germline gives CDR1 SGHRS, CDR2 YFSETQ. Losses at the gene ends were 1 base for V and 5 bases for J; bases not matched to a gene: 8. This CDR3 comprises 15 residues. The chain's CDR3 is CASSLIRDRRTEAFF. DNA for the CDR3: TGCGCCAGCAGCTTGATACGGGACAGACGTACTGAAGCTTTCTTT.

This chain links TRBV27 with TRBJ2-7, with 7 bases identical to TRBD1. V was clipped by 3 bases and J by 6 bases; unmatched bases: 5. CDR3 length equals 13 residues. Germline lookup yields CDR1 MNHEY and CDR2 SMNVEV (reference sequence). The CDR3: CASSFRQGGEQYF. DNA for the CDR3: TGTGCCAGCAGTTTCAGACAGGGCGGCGAGCAGTACTTC.

The chain uses TRBV10-2 and TRBJ1-2; no reliable D call. Trimming took off 6 bases at V and 7 bases at J, with 12 bases between the two ends. Per the germline V gene, CDR1 is WSHSY and CDR2 is SAAADI. This CDR3 spans 12 amino acids. The CDR3 sequence is CASRKVGVGYTF. The CDR3 DNA reads TGCGCCAGCAGGAAGGTCGGGGTTGGCTACACCTTC.

V is TRBV27 and J is TRBJ2-7; D is ambiguous. This CDR3 is built from 13 residues. Germline V lookup: CDR1 MNHEY, CDR2 SMNVEV (reference sequence). The V and J ends lost 5 bases and 4 bases respectively, with 12 bases between them. The CDR3 DNA reads as TGTGCCAGCAGTCCCCGACAAGTTTACGAGCAGTACTTC. Translation gives CASSPRQVYEQYF.

This clonotype showed up just a few times. The rearrangement joins TRBV5-1 to TRBJ1-1; D not certain. The germline V gene has CDR1 SGHRS and CDR2 YFSETQ. This CDR3 is 14 amino acids long. Trimming stripped 1 base from V and 1 base from J, with 8 bases between. CDR3 sequence: CASSLPGPNTEAFF. CDR3 nucleotides: TGCGCCAGCAGCTTGCCGGGCCCGAACACTGAAGCTTTCTTT.

This clonotype was counted only a few times. V and J are TRBV24-1 and TRBJ2-1, with unresolved D. Trimming removed 4 bases from V and 0 bases from J, with 12 bases in between. This CDR3 has 16 amino acids. The germline V gene encodes CDR1 KGHDR and CDR2 SFDVKD. Here the CDR3 reads CATSDTESRSYNEQFF. As DNA, the CDR3 is TGTGCCACCAGTGACACGGAGTCTCGCTCCTACAATGAGCAGTTCTTC.

This clonotype was seen only a few times. The genes are TRBV4-1 and TRBJ1-1; D might be TRBD1 (5 bases). V shed 2 bases and J shed 3 bases, with 13 bases lying between them. CDR1 is MGHRA, CDR2 YSYEKL, per germline. The CDR3 sequence is 15 residues long. The CDR3 region is CASSQSPEGYTEAFF. The CDR3 DNA reads as TGCGCCAGCAGCCAATCTCCCGAGGGGTACACTGAAGCTTTCTTT.